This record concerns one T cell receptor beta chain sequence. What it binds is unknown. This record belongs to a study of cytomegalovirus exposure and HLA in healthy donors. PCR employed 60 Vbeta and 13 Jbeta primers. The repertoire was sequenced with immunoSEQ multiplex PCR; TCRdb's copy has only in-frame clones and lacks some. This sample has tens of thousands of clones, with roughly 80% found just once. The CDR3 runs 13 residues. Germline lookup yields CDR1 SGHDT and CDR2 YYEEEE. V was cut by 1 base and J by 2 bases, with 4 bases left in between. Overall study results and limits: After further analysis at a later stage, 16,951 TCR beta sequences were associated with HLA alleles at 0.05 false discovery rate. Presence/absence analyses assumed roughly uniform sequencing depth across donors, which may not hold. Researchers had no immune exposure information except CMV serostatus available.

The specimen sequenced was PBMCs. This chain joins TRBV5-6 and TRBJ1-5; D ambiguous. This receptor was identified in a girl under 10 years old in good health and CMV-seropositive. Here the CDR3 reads CASSLFGNQPQHF. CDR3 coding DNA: TGTGCCAGCAGCTTGTTCGGCAATCAGCCCCAGCATTTT. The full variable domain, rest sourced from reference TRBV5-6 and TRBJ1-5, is DAGVTQSPTHLIKTRGQQVTLRCSPKSGHDTVSWYQQALGQGPQFIFQYYEEEERQRGNFPDRFSGHQFPNYSSELNVNALLLGDSALYLCASSLFGNQPQHFGDGTRLSIL.